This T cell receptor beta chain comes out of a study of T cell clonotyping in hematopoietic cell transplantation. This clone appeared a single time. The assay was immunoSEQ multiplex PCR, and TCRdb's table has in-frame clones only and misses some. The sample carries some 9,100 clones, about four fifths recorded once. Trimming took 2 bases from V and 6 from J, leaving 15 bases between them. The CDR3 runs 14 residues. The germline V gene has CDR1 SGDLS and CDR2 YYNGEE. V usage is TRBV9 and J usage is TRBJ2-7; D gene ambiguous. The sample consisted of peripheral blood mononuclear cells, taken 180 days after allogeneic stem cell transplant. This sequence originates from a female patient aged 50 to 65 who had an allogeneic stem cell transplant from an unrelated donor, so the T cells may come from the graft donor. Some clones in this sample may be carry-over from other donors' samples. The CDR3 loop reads CASSVQGWGSEQYF. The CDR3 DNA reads TGTGCCAGCAGCGTTCAAGGATGGGGATCCGAGCAGTACTTC.